A selection of T cell receptor beta chains follows, all from one sample in a study of cytomegalovirus exposure and HLA in healthy donors. Only in-frame clones appear in the TCRdb table, and some are missing; sequencing was by immunoSEQ multiplex PCR. The sample comprises around 64,000 clones, 80% to 90% of which are singletons, and roughly 2% rests with the top ten. The source material was PBMCs. The source is a young woman in good health and CMV-seronegative. Both conserved end residues are part of each CDR3.

>TRBV4-1|TRBJ2-1
CASSQLAGDEQFF
>TRBV7-8|TRBJ1-1
CASSRKGEPISEAFF
>TRBV7-2|TRBJ2-3
CASSSLAGVDTQYF
>TRBV7-8|TRBJ2-1
CASSSGLAGDEQFF
>TRBV6-4|TRBJ2-3
CASSETSGSSGDTQYF
>TRBV11-2|TRBJ2-1
CASSALLAGGTNEQFF
>TRBV27|TRBJ2-7
CASSLASGPPYEQYF
>TRBV2|TRBJ2-2
CASSESSGQYTGELFF
>TRBV5-4|TRBJ1-2
CASSLPYRDDGYTF
>TRBV11-3|TRBJ2-2
CASGGGVNTGELFF
>TRBV6-6|TRBJ2-4
CASSYERSKNIQYF